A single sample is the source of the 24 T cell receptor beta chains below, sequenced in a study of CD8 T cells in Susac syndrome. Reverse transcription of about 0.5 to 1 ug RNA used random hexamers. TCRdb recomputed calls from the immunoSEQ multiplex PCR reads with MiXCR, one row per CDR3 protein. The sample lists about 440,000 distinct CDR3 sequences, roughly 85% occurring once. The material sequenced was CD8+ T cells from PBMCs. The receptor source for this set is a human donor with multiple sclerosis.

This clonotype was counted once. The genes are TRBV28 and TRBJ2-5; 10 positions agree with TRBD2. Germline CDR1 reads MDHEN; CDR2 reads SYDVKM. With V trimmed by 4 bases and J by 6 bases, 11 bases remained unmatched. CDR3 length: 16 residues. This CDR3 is CASSSLYSGRLQTQYF. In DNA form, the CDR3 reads TGTGCCAGCAGTTCCCTTTATAGCGGGAGGTTGCAGACCCAGTACTTC.

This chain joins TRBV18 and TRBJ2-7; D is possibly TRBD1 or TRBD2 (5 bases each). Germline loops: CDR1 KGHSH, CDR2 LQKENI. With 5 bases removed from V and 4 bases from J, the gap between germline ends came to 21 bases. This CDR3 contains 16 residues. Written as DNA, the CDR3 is TGTGCCAGCTCAACCCAACGAGGGGAAACCTCTTACGAGCAGTACTTC. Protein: CASSTQRGETSYEQYF.

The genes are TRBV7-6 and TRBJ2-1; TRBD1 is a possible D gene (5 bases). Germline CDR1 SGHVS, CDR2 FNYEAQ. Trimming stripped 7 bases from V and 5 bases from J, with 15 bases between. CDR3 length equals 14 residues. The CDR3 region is CASTTWGRDNEQFF. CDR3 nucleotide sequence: TGTGCCAGCACCACGTGGGGCAGAGACAATGAGCAGTTCTTC. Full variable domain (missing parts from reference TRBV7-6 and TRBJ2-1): GAGVSQSPRYKVTKRGQDVALRCDPISGHVSLYWYRQALGQGPEFLTYFNYEAQQDKSGLPNDRFSAERPEGSISTLTIQRTEQRDSAMYRCASTTWGRDNEQFFGPGTRLTVL.

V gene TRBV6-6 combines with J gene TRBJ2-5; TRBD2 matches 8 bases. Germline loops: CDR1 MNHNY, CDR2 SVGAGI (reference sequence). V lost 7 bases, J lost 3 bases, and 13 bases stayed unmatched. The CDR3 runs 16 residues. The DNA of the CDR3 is TGTGCCAGCACTCCGTGGGAGACTAGCGACAAAGAGACCCAGTACTTC. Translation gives CASTPWETSDKETQYF.

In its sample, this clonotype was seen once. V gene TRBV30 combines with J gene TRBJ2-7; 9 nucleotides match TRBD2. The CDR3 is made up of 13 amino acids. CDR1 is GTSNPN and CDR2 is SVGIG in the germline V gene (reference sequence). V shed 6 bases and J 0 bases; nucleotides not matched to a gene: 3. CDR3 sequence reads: CACSREGSYEQYF. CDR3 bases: TGTGCCTGTTCGCGGGAGGGCTCCTACGAGCAGTACTTC. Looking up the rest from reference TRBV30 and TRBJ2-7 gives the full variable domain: SQTIHQWPATLVQPVGSPLSLECTVEGTSNPNLYWYRQAAGRGLQLLFYSVGIGQISSEVPQNLSASRPQDRQFILSSKKLLLSDSGFYLCACSREGSYEQYFGPGTRLTVT.

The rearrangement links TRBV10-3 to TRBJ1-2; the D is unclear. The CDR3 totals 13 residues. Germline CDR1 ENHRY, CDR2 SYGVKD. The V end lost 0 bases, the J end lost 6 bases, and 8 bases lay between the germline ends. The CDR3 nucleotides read TGTGCCATCAGTGAGTCGGCCCCAGATGGCTACACCTTC. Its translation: CAISESAPDGYTF.

The CDR3 DNA is TGTGCCAGCAGTTTAGCGGGACAGGGGCTTTACGAGCAGTACTTC. Translation: CASSLAGQGLYEQYF. This rearrangement joins TRBV12-3 or TRBV12-4 to TRBJ2-7; TRBD1 agrees at 10 bases. The V and J ends lost 0 bases and 4 bases, in that order; junction bases with no gene match: 3. The CDR3 spans 15 residues.

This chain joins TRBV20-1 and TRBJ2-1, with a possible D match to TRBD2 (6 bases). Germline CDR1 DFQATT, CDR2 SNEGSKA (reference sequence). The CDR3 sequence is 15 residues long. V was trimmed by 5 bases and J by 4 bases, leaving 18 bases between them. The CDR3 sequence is CSAAAGLVGYNEQFF. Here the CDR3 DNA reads TGCAGTGCTGCCGCGGGGCTAGTAGGTTACAATGAGCAGTTCTTC.

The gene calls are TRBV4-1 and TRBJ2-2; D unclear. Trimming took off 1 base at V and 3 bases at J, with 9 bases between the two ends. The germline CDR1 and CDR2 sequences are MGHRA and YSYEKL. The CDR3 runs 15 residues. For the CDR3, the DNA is TGCGCCAGCAGCCAAGTATCTGGGGACACCGGGGAGCTGTTTTTT. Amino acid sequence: CASSQVSGDTGELFF.

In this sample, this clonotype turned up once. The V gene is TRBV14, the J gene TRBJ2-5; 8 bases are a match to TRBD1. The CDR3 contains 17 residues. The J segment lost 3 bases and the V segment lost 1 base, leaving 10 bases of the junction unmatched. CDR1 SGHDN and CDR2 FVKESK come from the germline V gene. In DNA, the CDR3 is TGTGCCAGCAGCCAAGCGGAGACAGGGGTATTTGAAGAGACCCAGTACTTC. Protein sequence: CASSQAETGVFEETQYF.

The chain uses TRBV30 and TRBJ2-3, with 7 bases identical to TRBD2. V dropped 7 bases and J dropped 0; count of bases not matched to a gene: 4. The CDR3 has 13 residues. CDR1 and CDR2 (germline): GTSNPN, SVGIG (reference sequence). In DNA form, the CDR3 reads TGTGCCTACACTAGCGAGAGCACAGATACGCAGTATTTT. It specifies CAYTSESTDTQYF.

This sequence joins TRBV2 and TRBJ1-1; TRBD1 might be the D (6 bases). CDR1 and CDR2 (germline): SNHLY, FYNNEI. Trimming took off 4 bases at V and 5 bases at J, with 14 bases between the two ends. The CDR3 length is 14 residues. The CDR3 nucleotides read TGTGCCAGCAGTGGTCGTGGGGGCGTGACTGAAGCTTTCTTT. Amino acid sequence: CASSGRGGVTEAFF.

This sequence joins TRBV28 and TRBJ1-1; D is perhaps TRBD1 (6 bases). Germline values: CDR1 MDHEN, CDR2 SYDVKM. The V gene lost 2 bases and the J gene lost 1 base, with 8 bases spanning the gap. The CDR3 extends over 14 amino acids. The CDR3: CASSLKGENTEAFF. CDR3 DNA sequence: TGTGCCAGCAGTTTAAAGGGGGAGAACACTGAAGCTTTCTTT. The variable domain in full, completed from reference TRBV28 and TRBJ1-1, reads DVKVTQSSRYLVKRTGEKVFLECVQDMDHENMFWYRQDPGLGLRLIYFSYDVKMKEKGDIPEGYSVSREKKERFSLILESASTNQTSMYLCASSLKGENTEAFFGQGTRLTVV.

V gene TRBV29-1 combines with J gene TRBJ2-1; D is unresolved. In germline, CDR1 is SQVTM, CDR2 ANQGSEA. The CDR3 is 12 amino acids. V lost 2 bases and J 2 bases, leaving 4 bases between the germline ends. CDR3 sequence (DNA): TGCAGCGTTGAAATGGCCTACAATGAGCAGTTCTTC. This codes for CSVEMAYNEQFF.

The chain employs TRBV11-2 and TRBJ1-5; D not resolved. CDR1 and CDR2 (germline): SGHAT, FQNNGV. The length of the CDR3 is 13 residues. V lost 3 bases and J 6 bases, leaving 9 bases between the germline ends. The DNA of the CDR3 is TGTGCCAGCAGCTTCGGAACGAGTCAGCCCCAGCATTTT. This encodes CASSFGTSQPQHF.

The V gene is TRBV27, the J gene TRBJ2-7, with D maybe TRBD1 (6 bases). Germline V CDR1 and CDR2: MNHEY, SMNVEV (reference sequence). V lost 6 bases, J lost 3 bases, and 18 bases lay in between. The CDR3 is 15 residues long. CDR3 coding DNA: TGTGCCAGCAGCCCGGATGCAGGGGTCCTCTACGAGCAGTACTTC. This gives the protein CASSPDAGVLYEQYF.

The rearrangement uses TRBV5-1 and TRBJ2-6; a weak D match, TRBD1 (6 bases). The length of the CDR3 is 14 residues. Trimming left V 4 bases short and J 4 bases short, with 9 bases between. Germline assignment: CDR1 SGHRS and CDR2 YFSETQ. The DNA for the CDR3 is TGCGCCAGCAGCCCAGGGGAAGGGGCCAACGTCCTGACTTTC. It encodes CASSPGEGANVLTF.

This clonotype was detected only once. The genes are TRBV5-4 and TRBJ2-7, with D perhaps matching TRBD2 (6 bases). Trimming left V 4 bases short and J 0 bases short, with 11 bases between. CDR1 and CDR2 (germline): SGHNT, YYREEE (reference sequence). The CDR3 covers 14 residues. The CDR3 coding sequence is TGTGCCAGCAGCGCGGGGTCTAGCTCCTACGAGCAGTACTTC. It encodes CASSAGSSSYEQYF.

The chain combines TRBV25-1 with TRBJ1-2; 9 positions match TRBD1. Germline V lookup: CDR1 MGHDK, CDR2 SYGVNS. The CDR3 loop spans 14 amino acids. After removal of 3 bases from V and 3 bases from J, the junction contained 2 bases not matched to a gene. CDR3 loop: CASSDWDRDYGYTF. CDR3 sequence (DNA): TGTGCCAGCAGTGATTGGGACAGGGACTATGGCTACACCTTC.

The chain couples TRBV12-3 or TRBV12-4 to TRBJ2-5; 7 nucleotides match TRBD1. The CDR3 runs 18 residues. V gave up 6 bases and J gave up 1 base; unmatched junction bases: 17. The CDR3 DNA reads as TGTGCCAGCAGCTCAGAACCGGGACAGTTAAGTCTCCAAGAGACCCAGTACTTC. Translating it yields CASSSEPGQLSLQETQYF.

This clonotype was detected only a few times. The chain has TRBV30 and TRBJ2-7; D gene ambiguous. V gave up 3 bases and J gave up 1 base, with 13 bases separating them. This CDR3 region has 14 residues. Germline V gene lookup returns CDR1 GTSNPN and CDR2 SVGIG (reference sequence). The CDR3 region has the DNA TGTGCCTGGAGCCTTTATGTGGGGTCCTACGAGCAGTACTTC. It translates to CAWSLYVGSYEQYF.

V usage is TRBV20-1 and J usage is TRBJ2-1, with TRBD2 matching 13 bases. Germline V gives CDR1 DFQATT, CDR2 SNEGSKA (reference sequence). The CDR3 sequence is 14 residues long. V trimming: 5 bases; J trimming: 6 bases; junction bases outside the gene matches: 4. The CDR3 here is CSAERLAGGNEQFF. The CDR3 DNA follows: TGCAGTGCTGAGCGACTAGCGGGAGGCAATGAGCAGTTCTTC.

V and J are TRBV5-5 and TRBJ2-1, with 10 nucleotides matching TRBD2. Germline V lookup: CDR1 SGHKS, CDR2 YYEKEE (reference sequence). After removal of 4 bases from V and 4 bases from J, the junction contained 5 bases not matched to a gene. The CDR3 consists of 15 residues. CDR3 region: CASSRGTSEYNEQFF. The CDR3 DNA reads TGTGCCAGCAGCCGGGGGACTAGCGAGTACAATGAGCAGTTCTTC.

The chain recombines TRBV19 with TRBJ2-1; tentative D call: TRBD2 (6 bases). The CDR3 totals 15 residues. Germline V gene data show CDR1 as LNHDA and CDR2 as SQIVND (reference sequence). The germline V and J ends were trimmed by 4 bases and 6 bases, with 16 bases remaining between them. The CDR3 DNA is TGTGCCAGTAGTAGAGGTAGCGGACCCACCAATGAGCAGTTCTTC. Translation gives CASSRGSGPTNEQFF.